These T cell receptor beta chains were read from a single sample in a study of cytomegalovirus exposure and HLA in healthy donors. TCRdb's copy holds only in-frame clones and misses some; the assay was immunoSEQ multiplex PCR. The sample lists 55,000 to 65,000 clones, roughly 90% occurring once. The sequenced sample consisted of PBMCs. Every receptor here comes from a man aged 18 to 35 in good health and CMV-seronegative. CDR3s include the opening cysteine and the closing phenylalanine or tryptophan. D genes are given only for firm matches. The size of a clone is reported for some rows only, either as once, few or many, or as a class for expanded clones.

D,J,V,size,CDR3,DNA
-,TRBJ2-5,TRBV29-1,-,CSVEDPAGVETQYF,TGCAGCGTTGAAGATCCGGCAGGGGTAGAGACCCAGTACTTC
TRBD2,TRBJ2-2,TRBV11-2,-,CASSLEGREGTGELFF,TGTGCCAGCAGCTTAGAGGGGCGGGAGGGGACCGGGGAGCTGTTTTTT
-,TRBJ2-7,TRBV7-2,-,CASSLVGGALWNEQYF,TGTGCCAGCAGCTTAGTAGGCGGCGCCCTATGGAACGAGCAGTACTTC
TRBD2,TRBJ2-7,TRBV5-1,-,CASSTASGSNYEQYF,TGCGCCAGCAGCACAGCTAGCGGGAGTAACTACGAGCAGTACTTC
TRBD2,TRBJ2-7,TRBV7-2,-,CASSLSSGRVTYEQYF,TGTGCCAGCAGCTTAAGTAGCGGGAGGGTGACCTACGAGCAGTACTTC
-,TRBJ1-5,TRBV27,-,CASSLSRVQPQHF,TGTGCCAGCAGTTTATCTCGAGTTCAGCCCCAGCATTTT
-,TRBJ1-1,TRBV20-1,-,CSSFLNTEAFF,TGCAGTTCCTTTTTGAACACTGAAGCTTTCTTT
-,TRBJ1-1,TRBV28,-,CASSGDWKAFF,TGTGCCAGCAGTGGGGACTGGAAGGCTTTCTTT
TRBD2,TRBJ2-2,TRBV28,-,CATQVASGAAGTGELFF,TGTGCCACCCAGGTGGCTAGCGGTGCGGCGGGCACCGGGGAGCTGTTTTTT
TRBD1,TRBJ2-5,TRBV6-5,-,CASSYARTGRQETQYF,TGTGCCAGCAGTTACGCGCGGACAGGAAGACAAGAGACCCAGTACTTC
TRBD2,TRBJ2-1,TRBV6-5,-,CASSYSPPGTSNEQFF,TGTGCCAGCAGTTACTCCCCCCCCGGGACTAGCAATGAGCAGTTCTTC
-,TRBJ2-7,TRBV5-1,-,CASSNPQGRREQYF,TGCGCCAGCAGCAATCCACAGGGGAGGCGCGAGCAGTACTTC
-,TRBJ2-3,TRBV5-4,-,CASSPKGDYSGDTQYF,TGTGCCAGCAGCCCCAAGGGGGACTACTCTGGAGATACGCAGTATTTT
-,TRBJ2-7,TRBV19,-,CASSMTETTYEQYF,TGTGCCAGTAGTATGACAGAGACCACCTACGAGCAGTACTTC
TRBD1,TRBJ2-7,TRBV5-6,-,CASSGPGQGAINDEQYF,TGTGCCAGCAGCGGACCGGGACAGGGGGCTATCAACGACGAGCAGTACTTC
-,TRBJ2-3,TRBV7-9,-,CASSFIEADTQYF,TGTGCCAGCAGCTTCATCGAGGCAGATACGCAGTATTTT
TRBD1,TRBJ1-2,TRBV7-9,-,CASSLSEQGGYTF,TGTGCCAGCAGCCTCTCAGAACAGGGGGGCTACACCTTC
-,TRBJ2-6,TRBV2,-,CASSMIQSRANVLTF,TGTGCCAGCAGTATGATACAAAGTCGGGCCAACGTCCTGACTTTC
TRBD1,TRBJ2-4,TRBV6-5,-,CASSTPGTGANIQYF,TGTGCCAGCAGTACGCCCGGGACAGGGGCCAACATTCAGTACTTC
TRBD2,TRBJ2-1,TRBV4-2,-,CASSHTGTSGRDEQFF,TGTGCCAGCAGCCACACCGGGACTAGCGGGAGGGATGAGCAGTTCTTC
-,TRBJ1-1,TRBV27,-,CASRLDRLNTEAFF,TGTGCCAGCAGGTTAGACAGACTTAACACTGAAGCTTTCTTT
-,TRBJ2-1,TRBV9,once,CASSPDLTSFYNEQFF,TGTGCCAGCAGTCCTGACTTGACCTCCTTCTACAATGAGCAGTTCTTC
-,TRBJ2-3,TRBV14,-,CASSQFLTDTQYF,TGTGCCAGCAGCCAATTCCTCACAGATACGCAGTATTTT
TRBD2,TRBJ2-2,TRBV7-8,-,CASTQLAGGRTGELFF,TGTGCCAGCACCCAACTAGCGGGAGGCCGGACCGGGGAGCTGTTTTTT
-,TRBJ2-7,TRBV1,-,CTSSHPGTSGPWGEQYF,TGCACCAGCAGCCACCCCGGGACTAGCGGACCCTGGGGGGAGCAGTACTTC